This T cell receptor (beta chain) came from a study of T cells after yellow fever vaccination. TCR cDNA, made by 5'RACE template switching, carried an added universal primer site and UMIs. Each CDR3 protein gets one entry after TCRdb re-called the 5' RACE reads with MiXCR. The table records some 220,000 distinct CDR3 sequences, more than 3% of them present only once. Germline values: CDR1 DFQATT, CDR2 SNEGSKA (reference sequence). CDR3 length equals 14 residues. The V gene lost 0 bases and the J gene lost 2 bases, with 10 bases spanning the gap. This clonotype was detected ten times or more. Its antigen is currently unknown. Study-wide points: FACS-sorted repertoires could harbor abundant contaminating bulk-population clonotypes. Reappearing after the booster were most of the clones from primary vaccination (less than 97% CD4, about 87% CD8).

The source is a man aged 18 to 30 who received the YFV17D yellow fever vaccine. This chain joins TRBV20-1 and TRBJ1-1; D is uncertain. The sample here was CD4+ T cells sorted from PBMCs, taken 10 days after the yellow fever booster vaccination. DNA of the CDR3: TGCAGTGCTAGAGATTGGACTCCCAACACTGAAGCTTTCTTT. This codes for CSARDWTPNTEAFF.